The rows below give T cell receptor beta chains drawn from one sample of a study of cytotoxic CD8 clonotypes in ibrutinib-treated CLL. Here immunoSEQ multiplex PCR was the method, and the copy in TCRdb shows in-frame clones only, minus some. The table lists about 120,000 clones, approximately 85% of them singletons. The sequenced sample was PBMCs, obtained after 24 months of ibrutinib treatment. The source is a human donor with chronic lymphocytic leukemia. Each CDR3 is given with its conserved first and last residue. The order of the fields is D gene, clone size, CDR3 length, V gene, J gene, CDR3 DNA, CDR3 protein. The D gene is left open where the match is weak. Size is omitted from some rows. Given values are once, few, many or a class for expanded clones.

d_call: TRBD1
clone_size: .
cdr3_length: 14
v_call: TRBV11-3
j_call: TRBJ2-7
cdr3_nt: TGTGCCAGCAGCACCGGGACAGGTCCCTACGAGCAGTACTTC
cdr3_aa: CASSTGTGPYEQYF

d_call: TRBD2
clone_size: .
cdr3_length: 15
v_call: TRBV5-1
j_call: TRBJ2-1
cdr3_nt: TGCGCCAGCTCGAGCGGGGGGAGCTCCTACAATGAGCAGTTCTTC
cdr3_aa: CASSSGGSSYNEQFF

d_call: .
clone_size: once
cdr3_length: 14
v_call: TRBV29-1
j_call: TRBJ1-4
cdr3_nt: TGCAGCGTCCGACAGACCCCGGCTAATGAAAAACTGTTTTTT
cdr3_aa: CSVRQTPANEKLFF

d_call: .
clone_size: .
cdr3_length: 13
v_call: TRBV28
j_call: TRBJ2-7
cdr3_nt: TGTGCCAGCAGCCCCGACATGAGGTTTGAGCAGTACTTC
cdr3_aa: CASSPDMRFEQYF

d_call: TRBD2
clone_size: .
cdr3_length: 16
v_call: TRBV28
j_call: TRBJ2-1
cdr3_nt: TGTGCCAGCAGCCCGTCTAGCGGGATTCAGGGGAATGAGCAGTTCTTC
cdr3_aa: CASSPSSGIQGNEQFF

d_call: .
clone_size: .
cdr3_length: 15
v_call: TRBV28
j_call: TRBJ2-7
cdr3_nt: TGTGCCAGCAGTCCCAGAGGGGCTAGCGAGCGCGAGCAGTACTTC
cdr3_aa: CASSPRGASEREQYF

d_call: TRBD1
clone_size: .
cdr3_length: 13
v_call: TRBV2
j_call: TRBJ1-2
cdr3_nt: TGTGCCAGCAGTGAGACAGGGGACTATGGCTACACCTTC
cdr3_aa: CASSETGDYGYTF

d_call: .
clone_size: .
cdr3_length: 15
v_call: TRBV28
j_call: TRBJ2-7
cdr3_nt: TGTGCCAGCAGTCTTTCCCTAGCCCGCGGCTACGAGCAGTACTTC
cdr3_aa: CASSLSLARGYEQYF

d_call: TRBD2
clone_size: .
cdr3_length: 16
v_call: TRBV7-9
j_call: TRBJ2-1
cdr3_nt: TGTGCCAGCAGCGGACTAGCGGGGGGTACCTACAATGAGCAGTTCTTC
cdr3_aa: CASSGLAGGTYNEQFF

d_call: .
clone_size: .
cdr3_length: 17
v_call: TRBV7-3
j_call: TRBJ1-6
cdr3_nt: TGTGCCAGCAGCTTAAGGGGTACGAGCTCCTATAATTCACCCCTCCACTTT
cdr3_aa: CASSLRGTSSYNSPLHF

d_call: .
clone_size: few
cdr3_length: 14
v_call: TRBV28
j_call: TRBJ2-7
cdr3_nt: TGTGCCAGCAGTTCTACCGAAGGGACCCGGGAGCAGTACTTC
cdr3_aa: CASSSTEGTREQYF

d_call: TRBD2
clone_size: .
cdr3_length: 20
v_call: TRBV13
j_call: TRBJ2-2
cdr3_nt: TGTGCCAGCAGCCCTACGCTTATTATTCCGGGACTAGCGGGGACCGGGGAGCTGTTTTTT
cdr3_aa: CASSPTLIIPGLAGTGELFF

d_call: .
clone_size: .
cdr3_length: 14
v_call: TRBV28
j_call: TRBJ1-2
cdr3_nt: TGTGCCAGCAGTTTTGGGCAGGGAAGCGCTGGCTACACCTTC
cdr3_aa: CASSFGQGSAGYTF

d_call: .
clone_size: .
cdr3_length: 15
v_call: TRBV11-2
j_call: TRBJ2-6
cdr3_nt: TGTGCCAGCAGCTCACCCCGCGAGGGGGCCAACGTCCTGACTTTC
cdr3_aa: CASSSPREGANVLTF

d_call: .
clone_size: .
cdr3_length: 13
v_call: TRBV28
j_call: TRBJ2-7
cdr3_nt: TGTGCCAGCAATGGGGGCTCCTCCTACGAGCAGTACTTC
cdr3_aa: CASNGGSSYEQYF

d_call: TRBD1
clone_size: .
cdr3_length: 14
v_call: TRBV28
j_call: TRBJ1-2
cdr3_nt: TGTGCCAGCAGTCGGCAGGGGGGAGGCTATGGCTACACCTTC
cdr3_aa: CASSRQGGGYGYTF

d_call: TRBD2
clone_size: .
cdr3_length: 14
v_call: TRBV2
j_call: TRBJ2-3
cdr3_nt: TGTGCCAGCCCTAGCGGAAGCTTGGGAGATACGCAGTATTTT
cdr3_aa: CASPSGSLGDTQYF

d_call: .
clone_size: .
cdr3_length: 14
v_call: TRBV7-2
j_call: TRBJ2-7
cdr3_nt: TGTGCCAGCAGCGCTGCTAGACTACCCTACGAGCAGTACTTC
cdr3_aa: CASSAARLPYEQYF

d_call: .
clone_size: .
cdr3_length: 14
v_call: TRBV5-1
j_call: TRBJ2-1
cdr3_nt: TGCGCCAGCAGCTTGGGAGGGCTTAACAATGAGCAGTTCTTC
cdr3_aa: CASSLGGLNNEQFF

d_call: TRBD1
clone_size: few
cdr3_length: 14
v_call: TRBV2
j_call: TRBJ1-2
cdr3_nt: TGTGCCAGCGTCCGCGGGACAGGGGGCTATGGCTACACCTTC
cdr3_aa: CASVRGTGGYGYTF

d_call: .
clone_size: .
cdr3_length: 15
v_call: TRBV7-2
j_call: TRBJ2-7
cdr3_nt: TGTGCCAGCAGCGTTCGACCGGACAGTTCCTACGAGCAGTACTTC
cdr3_aa: CASSVRPDSSYEQYF

d_call: TRBD1
clone_size: .
cdr3_length: 15
v_call: TRBV2
j_call: TRBJ1-4
cdr3_nt: TGTGCCAGCAGTGTACTGGAGGGGGCAGGTGAAAAACTGTTTTTT
cdr3_aa: CASSVLEGAGEKLFF

d_call: TRBD2
clone_size: .
cdr3_length: 17
v_call: TRBV4-3
j_call: TRBJ2-1
cdr3_nt: TGCGCCAGCAGCCAAGATAGCGGGGGGTCCCCCTACAATGAGCAGTTCTTC
cdr3_aa: CASSQDSGGSPYNEQFF

d_call: .
clone_size: .
cdr3_length: 17
v_call: TRBV15
j_call: TRBJ2-7
cdr3_nt: TGTGCCACCAGCAGAGATGGAGGAGAAATGGGGATGCTCGAGCAGTACTTC
cdr3_aa: CATSRDGGEMGMLEQYF

d_call: .
clone_size: .
cdr3_length: 12
v_call: TRBV12-5
j_call: TRBJ2-7
cdr3_nt: TGTGCTAGTGCTCACCCAACGGGGGAGCAGTACTTC
cdr3_aa: CASAHPTGEQYF

d_call: TRBD1
clone_size: .
cdr3_length: 16
v_call: TRBV7-6
j_call: TRBJ2-5
cdr3_nt: TGTGCCAGCAGCCCCATTGGGGACAGGGGCCGGGAGACCCAGTACTTC
cdr3_aa: CASSPIGDRGRETQYF

d_call: TRBD2
clone_size: .
cdr3_length: 17
v_call: TRBV13
j_call: TRBJ2-3
cdr3_nt: TGTGCCAGCAGCTTCCGACTAGCGGGAGGGGGGGCAGATACGCAGTATTTT
cdr3_aa: CASSFRLAGGGADTQYF

d_call: TRBD1
clone_size: .
cdr3_length: 16
v_call: TRBV5-1
j_call: TRBJ2-7
cdr3_nt: TGCGCCAGCAGCTTCCCCCCCGGGACAGTCTCCTACGAGCAGTACTTC
cdr3_aa: CASSFPPGTVSYEQYF

d_call: TRBD2
clone_size: few
cdr3_length: 12
v_call: TRBV7-6
j_call: TRBJ2-7
cdr3_nt: TGTGCCAGCAGCTTGCCCCCGGGAGGCCAGTACTTC
cdr3_aa: CASSLPPGGQYF

d_call: .
clone_size: .
cdr3_length: 13
v_call: TRBV27
j_call: TRBJ2-7
cdr3_nt: TGTGCCAGCAGTTTACAGGTCTCCTACGAGCAGTACTTC
cdr3_aa: CASSLQVSYEQYF

d_call: .
clone_size: .
cdr3_length: 13
v_call: TRBV18
j_call: TRBJ1-2
cdr3_nt: TGTGCCAGCTCACTAGAATTTGATTCTGGCTACACCTTC
cdr3_aa: CASSLEFDSGYTF

d_call: TRBD1
clone_size: .
cdr3_length: 17
v_call: TRBV27
j_call: TRBJ1-5
cdr3_nt: TGTGCCAGCAGTTTACGCGGGCGACAGGGAGGCAATCAGCCCCAGCATTTT
cdr3_aa: CASSLRGRQGGNQPQHF

d_call: .
clone_size: .
cdr3_length: 11
v_call: TRBV20-1
j_call: TRBJ1-1
cdr3_nt: TGCAGTGCGGGAGACCCGGCTGAAGCTTTCTTT
cdr3_aa: CSAGDPAEAFF

d_call: TRBD1
clone_size: .
cdr3_length: 14
v_call: TRBV9
j_call: TRBJ1-4
cdr3_nt: TGTGCCAGCAGCACCCCAGGGGGGAATGAAAAACTGTTTTTT
cdr3_aa: CASSTPGGNEKLFF

d_call: .
clone_size: few
cdr3_length: 10
v_call: TRBV20-1
j_call: TRBJ2-1
cdr3_nt: TGCAGTGCTAATGACAATGAGCAGTTCTTC
cdr3_aa: CSANDNEQFF

d_call: .
clone_size: .
cdr3_length: 15
v_call: TRBV13
j_call: TRBJ1-2
cdr3_nt: TGTGCCACCCGCCAAGGATGGGGCCACGACTTGGGCTACACCTTC
cdr3_aa: CATRQGWGHDLGYTF

d_call: .
clone_size: .
cdr3_length: 13
v_call: TRBV5-4
j_call: TRBJ2-3
cdr3_nt: TGTGCCAGCAGCTTCGGGAGCACAGATACGCAGTATTTT
cdr3_aa: CASSFGSTDTQYF

d_call: .
clone_size: .
cdr3_length: 14
v_call: TRBV9
j_call: TRBJ2-1
cdr3_nt: TGTGCCAGCAGCGGACAGAACTCCTACAATGAGCAGTTCTTC
cdr3_aa: CASSGQNSYNEQFF

d_call: .
clone_size: many
cdr3_length: 14
v_call: TRBV28
j_call: TRBJ1-5
cdr3_nt: TGTGCCAGCAGCCGCGTGGGGGATCATCAGCCCCAGCATTTT
cdr3_aa: CASSRVGDHQPQHF

d_call: .
clone_size: .
cdr3_length: 15
v_call: TRBV28
j_call: TRBJ1-1
cdr3_nt: TGTGCCAGCAGTTTACCACGACAGCTAAACACTGAAGCTTTCTTT
cdr3_aa: CASSLPRQLNTEAFF

d_call: .
clone_size: once
cdr3_length: 16
v_call: TRBV7-2
j_call: TRBJ2-5
cdr3_nt: TGTGCCAGCAGCTTAGACACGGGCGCCGGTCAAGAGACCCAGTACTTC
cdr3_aa: CASSLDTGAGQETQYF

d_call: .
clone_size: .
cdr3_length: 16
v_call: TRBV10-3
j_call: TRBJ1-3
cdr3_nt: TGTGCCTCCCGTCCGGAGGCAGGGCGCTCTGGAAACACCATATATTTT
cdr3_aa: CASRPEAGRSGNTIYF

d_call: TRBD2
clone_size: .
cdr3_length: 15
v_call: TRBV19
j_call: TRBJ2-3
cdr3_nt: TGTGCCAGTAGTGCCCGGACTAGCGGGACAGATACGCAGTATTTT
cdr3_aa: CASSARTSGTDTQYF

d_call: .
clone_size: .
cdr3_length: 11
v_call: TRBV29-1
j_call: TRBJ2-3
cdr3_nt: TGCAGCGGAAGACAAGCAGATACGCAGTATTTT
cdr3_aa: CSGRQADTQYF

d_call: .
clone_size: .
cdr3_length: 13
v_call: TRBV28
j_call: TRBJ2-7
cdr3_nt: TGTGCCAGCAGTTTTCATACGGCGGGTGAGCAGTACTTC
cdr3_aa: CASSFHTAGEQYF

d_call: .
clone_size: .
cdr3_length: 16
v_call: TRBV7-2
j_call: TRBJ2-7
cdr3_nt: TGTGCCAGCAGCTTAGGGAACGGGGCAAACTCCTACGAGCAGTACTTC
cdr3_aa: CASSLGNGANSYEQYF

d_call: .
clone_size: .
cdr3_length: 15
v_call: TRBV10-3
j_call: TRBJ1-5
cdr3_nt: TGTGCCATCAGTGAGAGTGTGTATAGCAATCAGCCCCAGCATTTT
cdr3_aa: CAISESVYSNQPQHF

d_call: .
clone_size: .
cdr3_length: 15
v_call: TRBV2
j_call: TRBJ2-5
cdr3_nt: TGTGCCAGCAGTGATCCGGGCGGACGGCAAGAGACCCAGTACTTC
cdr3_aa: CASSDPGGRQETQYF

d_call: TRBD1
clone_size: .
cdr3_length: 15
v_call: TRBV10-3
j_call: TRBJ1-6
cdr3_nt: TGTGCCATCAGTGAGTCGGCCAGGGGGCTGTCACCCCTCCACTTT
cdr3_aa: CAISESARGLSPLHF

d_call: .
clone_size: .
cdr3_length: 14
v_call: TRBV28
j_call: TRBJ1-2
cdr3_nt: TGTGCCAGCAGTTTGGTGGAGTCAGGATATGGCTACACCTTC
cdr3_aa: CASSLVESGYGYTF

d_call: TRBD2
clone_size: few
cdr3_length: 13
v_call: TRBV19
j_call: TRBJ2-3
cdr3_nt: TGTGCCAGTAGTAAGGGAACGAGGACTAGCGAGTATTTT
cdr3_aa: CASSKGTRTSEYF

d_call: TRBD1
clone_size: .
cdr3_length: 15
v_call: TRBV5-5
j_call: TRBJ1-4
cdr3_nt: TGTGCCAGCAGCAAAGACAGGGGAGCCTATGAAAAACTGTTTTTT
cdr3_aa: CASSKDRGAYEKLFF

d_call: TRBD1
clone_size: few
cdr3_length: 16
v_call: TRBV4-3
j_call: TRBJ1-6
cdr3_nt: TGCGCCAGCAGCCAAGATCGGGACAGCAGGAATTCACCCCTCCACTTT
cdr3_aa: CASSQDRDSRNSPLHF